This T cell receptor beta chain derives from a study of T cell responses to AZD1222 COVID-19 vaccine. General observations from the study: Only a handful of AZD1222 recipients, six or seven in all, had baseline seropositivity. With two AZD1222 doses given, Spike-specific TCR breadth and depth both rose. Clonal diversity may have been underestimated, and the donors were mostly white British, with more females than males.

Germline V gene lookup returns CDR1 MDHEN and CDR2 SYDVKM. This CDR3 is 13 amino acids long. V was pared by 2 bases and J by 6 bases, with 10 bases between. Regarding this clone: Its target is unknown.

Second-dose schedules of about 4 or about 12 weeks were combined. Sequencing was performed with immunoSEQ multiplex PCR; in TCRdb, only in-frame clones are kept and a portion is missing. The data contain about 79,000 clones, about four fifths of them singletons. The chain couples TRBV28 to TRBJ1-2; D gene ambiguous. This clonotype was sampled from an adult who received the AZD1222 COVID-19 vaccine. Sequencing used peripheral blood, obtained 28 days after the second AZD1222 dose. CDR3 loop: CASSLGSRNGYTF. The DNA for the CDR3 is TGTGCCAGCAGTTTAGGGTCCCGTAATGGCTACACCTTC.